This is a list of T cell receptor beta chains from one sample in a study of blood T cell repertoires in COVID-19. Assay: immunoSEQ multiplex PCR; the TCRdb copy retains only in-frame clones and omits some. The sample records roughly 150,000 clones, around 80% being singletons. The sequenced sample was peripheral blood. The receptors derive from a man in his sixties with active or convalescent COVID-19. CDR3s include the opening cysteine and the closing phenylalanine or tryptophan.

V gene	J gene	CDR3 protein
TRBV28	TRBJ1-1	CASSFPAAGEAFF
TRBV4-2	TRBJ2-1	CASSQPMGGWNEQFF
TRBV21-1	TRBJ2-2	CASSKASFTSGTNTGELFF
TRBV6-5	TRBJ1-2	CASSNPIEGYTF
TRBV18	TRBJ1-2	CASSGTQGQLLSGYTF
TRBV5-1	TRBJ1-2	CASSLGRGNYGYTF
TRBV7-9	TRBJ2-7	CASSLEAYLRGGQYF
TRBV19	TRBJ1-1	CASSKALDSPNTEAFF
TRBV15	TRBJ2-1	CATSRGDSDEQFF
TRBV7-9	TRBJ1-6	CASSLHGQGFNSPLHF
TRBV5-1	TRBJ1-1	CASSLRPGTGDNTEAFF